This entry concerns a single T cell receptor beta chain. This sample is drawn from a study of CD8+CD57+ T cells in acquired aplastic anemia. Per germline, CDR1 DFQATT and CDR2 SNEGSKA (reference sequence). The CDR3 length is 13 residues. V gave up 2 bases and J gave up 0 bases, with 8 bases separating them. It was patients with CD8+CD57+ cell expansion by flow cytometry who were chosen for sequencing. Profiling of TCR beta VDJ combinations and CDR3 sequences used genomic DNA as template. TCRdb analysed the reads with MiXCR anew, one entry per CDR3 protein. The sample has around 200,000 distinct CDR3 sequences; approximately 48% are singletons.

This TCR came from a human donor with aplastic anemia. The chain recombines TRBV20-1 with TRBJ2-7; unclear D gene. Sample: sorted CD4+, CD8+, or CD8+CD57+ T cells (not recorded which) from PBMCs. CDR3 nucleotides: TGCAGTGCTAGAACGGCTAGCTCCTACGAGCAGTACTTC. Protein: CSARTASSYEQYF.